The 8 T cell receptor beta chains below come from one sample, sequenced in a study of metastatic and nonmetastatic thyroid tumors. Ahead of thyroid surgery, no patient had received treatment of any kind. TCRdb re-called clones from the PCR reads using MiXCR. The sample has about 4,100 clones; 35% are singletons. The material sequenced was adjacent normal tissue. The source is a male donor with papillary thyroid cancer or a benign thyroid nodule (not recorded which). Some clones in this sample may be carry-over from other donors' samples.

The chain has TRBV20-1 and TRBJ2-1; D is unclear. The V gene lost 6 bases and the J gene lost 4 bases, with 7 bases spanning the gap. Germline values: CDR1 DFQATT, CDR2 SNEGSKA (reference sequence). The CDR3 is made up of 11 amino acids. The CDR3 region is CSAKNYNEQFF. The CDR3 nucleotides are TGCAGTGCCAAAAATTACAATGAGCAGTTCTTC.

This clone was recorded at least ten times. The chain has TRBV2 and TRBJ1-3; no clear D. The V gene lost 0 bases and the J gene lost 0 bases, with 15 bases spanning the gap. The germline gives CDR1 SNHLY, CDR2 FYNNEI. The CDR3 has 18 residues. In DNA, the CDR3 is TGTGCCAGCAGTGAAGCGCTTCTAATGGCAGCCTCTGGAAACACCATATATTTT. This codes for CASSEALLMAASGNTIYF.

The chain has TRBV6-1 and TRBJ2-7; D is unresolved. This CDR3 comprises 15 residues. Germline V CDR1 and CDR2: MNHNS, SASEGT. Trimming removed 0 bases at V and 6 bases at J, with 15 bases between. CDR3 protein: CASSEALSALGEQYF. The CDR3 nucleotides read TGTGCCAGCAGTGAAGCGCTTTCCGCGCTGGGCGAGCAGTACTTC.

With respect to this clone: One end of the junction is discordant with germline, which a read error may explain. The chain links TRBV3-1 to TRBJ1-6, with a possible D match to TRBD1 (6 bases). Germline CDR1 reads LGHDT; CDR2 reads YNNKEL (reference sequence). CDR3 length equals 14 residues. CDR3 sequence: CASSRDTYNSPLHF. The CDR3 nucleotides are TGTGCCAGCAGCCGGGACACTTATAATTCACCTCTCCACTTT.

As regards this clone: One end of the junction fails to match germline, which may point to a read error. V is TRBV11-2 and J is TRBJ2-2; 8 bases line up with TRBD2. The CDR3 length is 13 residues. Germline CDR1 is SGHAT and CDR2 is FQNNGV. The CDR3 loop is CASSLEPAGEQFF. As DNA, the CDR3 is TGTGCCAGCAGCTTAGAGCCAGCGGGGGAGCAGTTTTTT.

The chain is built from TRBV12-3 or TRBV12-4 and TRBJ1-2; D might be TRBD1 (5 bases). V was pared by 6 bases and J by 4 bases, with 18 bases between. The CDR3 has 15 amino acids. The CDR3 nucleotides are TGTGCCAGCAGCCTGAGAAGCGGGACGCTCTATGGCTACACCTTC. Its protein product is CASSLRSGTLYGYTF.

V usage is TRBV12-3 or TRBV12-4 and J usage is TRBJ2-7; 10 positions match TRBD1. V lost 4 bases to trimming and J lost 6 bases; unmatched junction nucleotides: 12. The CDR3 length is 16 residues. DNA of the CDR3: TGTGCCAGCAGTTCCCCGCGGGACAGGGGACAATCCGAGCAGTACTTC. Protein sequence: CASSSPRDRGQSEQYF.

Sample share makes this clone medium-sized. The gene calls are TRBV6-4 and TRBJ2-5; a possible D gene is TRBD2 (5 bases). Germline CDR1 MRHNA, CDR2 SNTAGT. The CDR3 is 13 residues long. V was trimmed by 5 bases and J by 6 bases, leaving 13 bases between them. The CDR3 is CASSPRRLKTQYF. The CDR3 DNA sequence: TGTGCCAGCAGTCCCAGGAGGCTGAAGACCCAGTACTTC.